The rows below give T cell receptor beta chains drawn from one sample of a study of vaccination and CD4 T cells after COVID-19. Via MiXCR, TCRdb re-called the PCR reads, giving one row per CDR3 protein. The sample lists about 11,000 distinct CDR3 sequences, over 50% occurring once. Their antigen targets remain unknown. The sequencing sample was made of CD4+ T cells from blood, cultured in vitro. These TCRs come from a human donor who had recovered from COVID-19. Both conserved end residues are part of each CDR3. The order of the fields is D gene, V gene, J gene, clone size, CDR3 protein, CDR3 DNA. D genes are given only for firm matches. Only part of the rows carry a size: once, few, many, or a class if the clone is expanded.

D: TRBD1; V: TRBV7-9; J: TRBJ1-4; size: NA; CDR3: CASSGQGATNEKLFF; DNA: TGTGCCAGCAGCGGACAGGGGGCAACTAATGAAAAACTGTTTTTT
D: NA; V: TRBV20-1; J: TRBJ2-2; size: NA; CDR3: CSAPGSGANTGELFF; DNA: TGCAGTGCCCCCGGGTCGGGAGCGAACACCGGGGAGCTGTTTTTT
D: NA; V: TRBV11-3; J: TRBJ2-7; size: NA; CDR3: CASKGGNEQYF; DNA: TGTGCCAGCAAGGGTGGGAACGAGCAGTACTTC
D: TRBD2; V: TRBV30; J: TRBJ2-5; size: NA; CDR3: CAWSQGAGGRWETQYF; DNA: TGTGCCTGGAGTCAAGGGGCGGGAGGGCGGTGGGAGACCCAGTACTTC
D: NA; V: TRBV2; J: TRBJ2-4; size: NA; CDR3: CASGPGLVSILQYF; DNA: TGTGCCAGCGGGCCGGGACTCGTATCAATCCTTCAGTACTTC
D: NA; V: TRBV7-9; J: TRBJ2-2; size: NA; CDR3: CASSLAPRGRAGELFF; DNA: TGTGCCAGCAGCTTAGCGCCTCGGGGGCGAGCCGGGGAGCTGTTTTTT
D: TRBD1; V: TRBV5-1; J: TRBJ1-1; size: medium-sized; CDR3: CASSSTQGVARTEAFF; DNA: TGCGCCAGCAGCTCTACTCAGGGGGTCGCGAGAACTGAAGCTTTCTTT
D: NA; V: TRBV7-6; J: TRBJ2-5; size: NA; CDR3: CASSRLRTEEQETQYF; DNA: TGTGCCAGCAGCCGTTTGAGGACAGAGGAACAAGAGACCCAGTACTTC
D: NA; V: TRBV20-1; J: TRBJ1-1; size: NA; CDR3: CSGQGNTEAFF; DNA: TGCAGTGGTCAGGGCAACACTGAAGCTTTCTTT
D: NA; V: TRBV28; J: TRBJ2-7; size: once; CDR3: CASSFQTSKQYF; DNA: TGTGCCAGCAGTTTCCAAACTTCAAAGCAGTACTTC
D: NA; V: TRBV18; J: TRBJ2-3; size: NA; CDR3: CASSPYSSGQIDTQYF; DNA: TGTGCCAGCTCACCCTATTCGAGCGGGCAAATAGATACGCAGTATTTT
D: TRBD1; V: TRBV27; J: TRBJ1-6; size: NA; CDR3: CASSPGQYNSPLHF; DNA: TGTGCCAGCAGTCCGGGACAGTATAATTCACCCCTCCACTTT
D: TRBD1; V: TRBV10-1; J: TRBJ2-7; size: few; CDR3: CASSGGQGIGEQYF; DNA: TGCGCCAGCAGCGGGGGACAGGGGATTGGCGAGCAGTACTTC
D: TRBD1; V: TRBV3-1; J: TRBJ1-1; size: NA; CDR3: CASSQELGQGNTEAFF; DNA: TGTGCCAGCAGCCAAGAGTTAGGACAGGGGAACACTGAAGCTTTCTTT
D: NA; V: TRBV6-1; J: TRBJ1-2; size: NA; CDR3: CASRAGTTRNYGYTF; DNA: TGTGCCAGCAGAGCCGGGACGACGAGAAACTATGGCTACACCTTC
D: NA; V: TRBV7-2; J: TRBJ2-3; size: NA; CDR3: CASSSSAAASTDTQYF; DNA: TGTGCCAGCAGCTCTAGTGCGGCAGCTAGCACAGATACGCAGTATTTT
D: NA; V: TRBV20-1; J: TRBJ1-1; size: NA; CDR3: CSARDPYRNTEAFF; DNA: TGCAGTGCTAGAGATCCCTACAGGAACACTGAAGCTTTCTTT
D: TRBD2; V: TRBV11-3; J: TRBJ2-1; size: NA; CDR3: CASSLELAGSSYNEQFF; DNA: TGTGCCAGCAGCCTAGAGTTAGCGGGGAGCTCCTACAATGAGCAGTTCTTC
D: NA; V: TRBV6-1; J: TRBJ2-5; size: NA; CDR3: CASTPEGVETQYF; DNA: TGTGCCAGCACCCCCGAAGGGGTAGAGACCCAGTACTTC
D: NA; V: TRBV11-2; J: TRBJ2-1; size: NA; CDR3: CASSLGEWDEQFF; DNA: TGTGCCAGCAGCTTAGGGGAGTGGGATGAGCAGTTCTTC
D: NA; V: TRBV7-3; J: TRBJ2-7; size: NA; CDR3: CASSLNLGPYEQYF; DNA: TGTGCCAGCAGCTTAAATCTGGGTCCCTACGAGCAGTACTTC
D: NA; V: TRBV20-1; J: TRBJ1-6; size: NA; CDR3: CSAIRTENNSPLHF; DNA: TGCAGTGCTATCCGGACAGAGAATAATTCACCCCTCCACTTT
D: TRBD2; V: TRBV7-3; J: TRBJ2-7; size: few; CDR3: CASSLLAGGRYEQYF; DNA: TGTGCCAGCAGCTTATTAGCGGGGGGGCGCTACGAGCAGTACTTC
D: TRBD2; V: TRBV6-1; J: TRBJ2-7; size: NA; CDR3: CASGTSLEQYF; DNA: TGTGCCAGCGGGACTAGTTTGGAGCAGTACTTC
D: TRBD1; V: TRBV7-2; J: TRBJ1-2; size: NA; CDR3: CASSRQGANYGYTF; DNA: TGTGCCAGCAGTCGACAGGGGGCAAACTATGGCTACACCTTC
D: TRBD2; V: TRBV4-2; J: TRBJ2-3; size: NA; CDR3: CASSQILAGYTDTQYF; DNA: TGTGCCAGCAGCCAAATACTAGCGGGATACACAGATACGCAGTATTTT
D: TRBD2; V: TRBV2; J: TRBJ2-1; size: NA; CDR3: CASSEELAGLNEQFF; DNA: TGTGCCAGCAGTGAAGAACTAGCGGGATTAAATGAGCAGTTCTTC
D: NA; V: TRBV7-9; J: TRBJ2-7; size: few; CDR3: CASSFAGGSSYEQYF; DNA: TGTGCCAGCAGCTTCGCGGGTGGGAGCTCCTACGAGCAGTACTTC
D: NA; V: TRBV7-2; J: TRBJ2-1; size: NA; CDR3: CASSFWADEQFF; DNA: TGTGCCAGCAGCTTTTGGGCAGATGAGCAGTTCTTC
D: TRBD1; V: TRBV4-3; J: TRBJ2-7; size: NA; CDR3: CASSQSIRQGATYEQYF; DNA: TGCGCCAGCAGCCAATCTATTCGACAGGGGGCGACTTACGAGCAGTACTTC
D: NA; V: TRBV7-2; J: TRBJ2-2; size: NA; CDR3: CASSHTNTGELFF; DNA: TGTGCCAGCAGCCACACGAACACCGGGGAGCTGTTTTTT
D: NA; V: TRBV7-3; J: TRBJ2-3; size: few; CDR3: CASSPGVTDTQYF; DNA: TGTGCCAGCAGCCCAGGGGTCACAGATACGCAGTATTTT
D: TRBD2; V: TRBV6-1; J: TRBJ2-7; size: NA; CDR3: CASRPGLAGGGSYEQYF; DNA: TGTGCCAGCAGACCGGGACTAGCGGGGGGGGGTTCCTACGAGCAGTACTTC
D: NA; V: TRBV21-1; J: TRBJ1-1; size: NA; CDR3: CASRIPLGGGNTEAFF; DNA: TGTGCCAGCAGAATACCTCTGGGGGGTGGGAACACTGAAGCTTTCTTT
D: NA; V: TRBV6-1; J: TRBJ1-1; size: NA; CDR3: CASSLGHWGTEAFF; DNA: TGTGCCAGCAGCCTGGGACACTGGGGCACTGAAGCTTTCTTT